The T cell receptor (beta chain) under discussion was sequenced for a study of low-dose radiotherapy and immunotherapy resistance in tumors. Study summary: Cohort 1 was given 0.5 Gy per fraction every 2 weeks, for 6.5 Gy total.

In this sample, this clonotype turned up many times. Gene-specific TRAV and TRBV primers were used for first-strand cDNA, covering alpha and beta chains. An approximately 19-cycle PCR with a constant-region primer and V-primer adapter amplified TCRs. By in vitro transcription, the isolated mRNA was amplified. TCRdb independently ran MiXCR on the reads; one entry per CDR3 protein. The sample gives 54,000 or so distinct CDR3 sequences, approximately 26% of which show up once; 5.7% is in the top ten. As to time point: before trial treatment. All of the donors were given nivolumab, ipilimumab, aspirin, low-dose cyclophosphamide and low-dose radiotherapy as part of RACIN, a single-arm trial. V shed 3 bases, J shed 3 bases, and the junction held 5 bases outside the gene matches. CDR1 is SQVTM, CDR2 ANQGSEA, per germline. CDR3 length equals 14 residues.

The gene calls are TRBV29-1 and TRBJ2-1, with 7 bases matching TRBD2. The clonotype originates from a male donor with prostate cancer. The sample in question was PBMCs, obtained before treatment. For the CDR3, the DNA is TGCAGCGTTGACCTAAGCGGGATCTACAATGAGCAGTTCTTC. Its protein is CSVDLSGIYNEQFF.